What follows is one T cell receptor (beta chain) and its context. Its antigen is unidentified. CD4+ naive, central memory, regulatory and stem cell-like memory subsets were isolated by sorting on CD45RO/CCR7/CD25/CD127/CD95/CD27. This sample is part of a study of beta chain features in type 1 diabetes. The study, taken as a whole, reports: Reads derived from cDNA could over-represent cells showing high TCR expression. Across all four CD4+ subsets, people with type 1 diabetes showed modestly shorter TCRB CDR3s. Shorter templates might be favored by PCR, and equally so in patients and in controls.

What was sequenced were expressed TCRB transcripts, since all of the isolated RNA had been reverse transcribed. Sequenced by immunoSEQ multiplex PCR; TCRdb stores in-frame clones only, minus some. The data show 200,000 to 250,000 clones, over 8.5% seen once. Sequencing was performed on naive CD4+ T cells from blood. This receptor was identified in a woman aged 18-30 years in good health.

DNA for the CDR3: TGTGCCATCCAGCCCGGGACTACAGATACCTACGAGCAGTACTTC. It specifies CAIQPGTTDTYEQYF. This rearrangement joins TRBV10-3 to TRBJ2-7, with 7 bases fitting TRBD2. V gave up 8 bases and J gave up 2 bases; unmatched junction bases: 12. The CDR3 is 15 residues long. CDR1 and CDR2 from the germline V gene are ENHRY and SYGVKD.